Below are 10 T cell receptor beta chains sequenced from a single sample in a study of shared T cell receptors in the human thymus. Sequencing was performed with immunoSEQ multiplex PCR; in TCRdb, only in-frame clones are kept and a portion is missing. The data show roughly 700,000 clones, 85% to 90% seen once. This sample was also put to use in a study of human thymus T cells.

The material sequenced was thymocytes. The receptors were sampled from a boy younger than two with a congenital heart defect.

This rearrangement joins TRBV29-1 to TRBJ2-1, with 8 nucleotides matching TRBD2. J was trimmed by 6 bases and V by 7 bases; bases with no gene match: 11. The CDR3 runs to 14 residues. Per the germline V gene, CDR1 is SQVTM and CDR2 is ANQGSEA. The DNA for the CDR3 is TGCAGCGGATGTAAGCGGGAGAGGGTCAATGAGCAGTTCTTC. Encoded protein: CSGCKRERVNEQFF.

The chain recombines TRBV2 with TRBJ2-1; 8 nucleotides line up with TRBD1. V was pared by 0 bases and J by 4 bases, with 5 bases of the junction left unmatched. Germline-derived CDR1 and CDR2 are SNHLY and FYNNEI. The CDR3 consists of 16 residues. CDR3 sequence (DNA): TGTGCCAGCAGTGAAGCCAGTGACAGGGGATACAATGAGCAGTTCTTC. Its translation is CASSEASDRGYNEQFF.

This clone was picked up one time. The V call is TRBV28, the J call TRBJ1-5; TRBD1 matches at 7 bases. Germline V gives CDR1 MDHEN, CDR2 SYDVKM. This CDR3 is 16 amino acids long. The V gene end was trimmed by 8 bases and the J gene end by 3 bases; junction bases not matched to a gene: 13. CDR3 nucleotide sequence: TGTGCCAGCTCCCTGGGCAGGGGGGAGTTCAATCAGCCCCAGCATTTT. It yields the protein CASSLGRGEFNQPQHF.

V is TRBV28 and J is TRBJ2-1; TRBD1 matches 7 bases. Germline CDR1 reads MDHEN; CDR2 reads SYDVKM. V lost 11 bases and J lost 14; bases outside the gene matches: 6. CDR3 size: 9 residues. CDR3 DNA sequence: TGTGCCGGCGACAGGGTGGAGTTCTTC. Its translation: CAGDRVEFF.

The V call is TRBV4-2, the J call TRBJ2-1; D is perhaps TRBD2 (6 bases). Per germline, CDR1 LGHNA and CDR2 YNFKEQ. Trimming left V 0 bases short and J 8 bases short, with 17 bases between. The CDR3 spans 16 residues. The CDR3 nucleotides read TGTGCCAGCAGCCAAGATCGGAGACTAGAAATCGATGAGCAGTTCTTC. Encoded protein: CASSQDRRLEIDEQFF.

V is TRBV7-9 and J is TRBJ1-2; D is uncertain. There are 14 residues in the CDR3. The germline gives CDR1 SEHNR, CDR2 FQNEAQ (reference sequence). V was clipped by 3 bases and J by 5 bases, with 13 bases between them. The CDR3 sequence: CASSLSRKSYGYTF. The CDR3 DNA reads as TGTGCCAGCAGCTTGTCCAGGAAAAGTTATGGCTACACCTTC.

This clone was seen once. The gene calls are TRBV5-5 and TRBJ2-7; 9 bases are a match to TRBD1. Germline V CDR1 and CDR2: SGHKS, YYEKEE (reference sequence). Trimming cost V 2 bases and J 3 bases; bases outside gene matches: 3. CDR3 length: 14 residues. The DNA for the CDR3 is TGTGCCAGCAGCTTCCGGGACAGGGTCTACGAGCAGTACTTC. This sequence encodes CASSFRDRVYEQYF.

The rearrangement joins TRBV12-5 to TRBJ1-2; D is unresolved. The germline V and J ends were trimmed by 0 bases and 3 bases, with 14 bases remaining between them. Germline V gene lookup returns CDR1 LGHNT and CDR2 FRNRAP. This CDR3 has 16 residues. The CDR3 DNA follows: TGTGCTAGTGGTTTGGTAGGATTCCAACGGGACTATGGCTACACCTTC. Its protein is CASGLVGFQRDYGYTF.

This clone was detected a few times. The gene calls are TRBV4-1 and TRBJ1-2, with D possibly being TRBD1 (5 bases). The CDR3 contains 14 residues. Germline values: CDR1 MGHRA, CDR2 YSYEKL. The V gene lost 4 bases and the J gene lost 6 bases, with 15 bases spanning the gap. The CDR3 coding sequence is TGCGCCAGCAGCCCCCTGGGGCTAGTAGATGGCTACACCTTC. This sequence encodes CASSPLGLVDGYTF.

This clone was seen only a few times. Germline is not matched at one junction end, which may reflect a read error. This chain links TRBV5-1 with TRBJ2-7, with TRBD2 matching over 9 bases. The length of the CDR3 is 12 residues. In germline, CDR1 is SGHRS, CDR2 YFSETQ. The CDR3 protein is CASSLPGGRALF. CDR3 DNA sequence: TGCGCCAGCAGCTTGCCGGGCGGGAGGGCCCTCTTC. The whole variable domain, remainder taken from reference TRBV5-1 and TRBJ2-7, is KAGVTQTPRYLIKTRGQQVTLSCSPISGHRSVSWYQQTPGQGLQFLFEYFSETQRNKGNFPGRFSGRQFSNSRSEMNVSTLELGDSALYLCASSLPGGRALFGPGTRLTVT.